This is a list of T cell receptor beta chains from one sample in a study of control samples from healthy donors and cancer patients. Assay: immunoSEQ multiplex PCR; the TCRdb copy retains only in-frame clones and omits some. The repertoire holds approximately 230,000 clones, with around 79% as singletons. Sequencing input: PBMCs. The receptors originated from a woman in her sixties with lung cancer. The CDR3 runs from the conserved cysteine through the conserved F or W. D genes are given only for firm matches. Only part of the rows carry a size: once, few, many, or a class if the clone is expanded.

TRBV19	TRBJ1-2	once	-	TGTGCCAGTAGTATAGTGCTGGGGAGCGGCTATGGCTACACCTTC	CASSIVLGSGYGYTF
TRBV7-9	TRBJ2-7	-	TRBD1	TGTGCCAGCAGCTTCTTACCCGGGACAGGGCGCTACGAGCAGTACTTC	CASSFLPGTGRYEQYF
TRBV19	TRBJ1-2	-	TRBD1	TGTGCCAGTAGTACTATCCCGGGACAGATCGCTAACTATGGCTACACCTTC	CASSTIPGQIANYGYTF
TRBV7-2	TRBJ1-1	once	-	TGTGCCAGCAGCTCCCCACGGTTGAACACTGAAGCTTTCTTT	CASSSPRLNTEAFF
TRBV30	TRBJ2-3	-	-	TGTGCCTGGAGTGCCGGGCAATTTAGCACAGATACGCAGTATTTT	CAWSAGQFSTDTQYF
TRBV19	TRBJ1-5	-	TRBD1	TGTGCCAGTAGTATTACCGGGACAGGGGGTCAGCCCCAGCATTTT	CASSITGTGGQPQHF
TRBV5-5	TRBJ2-7	-	-	TGTGCCAGCAGCTCCTCAGGAGGAACCTACGAGCAGTACTTC	CASSSSGGTYEQYF
TRBV6-2/TRBV6-3	TRBJ2-1	once	TRBD1	TGTGCCAGCAGTTACTCTAGGGGTACAGGGGAGAATGAGCAGTTCTTC	CASSYSRGTGENEQFF
TRBV6-1	TRBJ1-2	-	-	TGTGCCAGCAGTGACGGACAGATAGTCTATGGCTACACCTTC	CASSDGQIVYGYTF
TRBV2	TRBJ2-7	-	TRBD2	TGTGCCAGCACCCCCCGGACTAGCGGAACCTACGAGCAGTACTTC	CASTPRTSGTYEQYF
TRBV2	TRBJ2-1	-	-	TGTGCCAGCACAAGGGAGACCTTCTCCTACAATGAGCAGTTCTTC	CASTRETFSYNEQFF
TRBV5-6	TRBJ1-5	-	-	TGTGCCAGCAGCTCCGGTGGGAGGGACGGGAATCAGCCCCAGCATTTT	CASSSGGRDGNQPQHF
TRBV19	TRBJ1-3	-	-	TGTGCCAGTATCCCTACGGTCGGGAGATCTGGAAACACCATATATTTT	CASIPTVGRSGNTIYF
TRBV10-3	TRBJ1-2	-	TRBD1	TGTGCCATCAGGGGGACAGGGGGCTACTATGGCTACACCTTC	CAIRGTGGYYGYTF
TRBV6-4	TRBJ2-7	-	-	TGTGCCAGCAAAATAACAGGGAGCTCCTACGAGCAGTACTTC	CASKITGSSYEQYF
TRBV6-1	TRBJ2-3	-	TRBD1	TGTGCCAGCAGTGAAGCGCTTCTTGGGACAGGGGCAGATACGCAGTATTTT	CASSEALLGTGADTQYF
TRBV10-3	TRBJ1-1	-	-	TGTGCCGCGGGGGTGAACACTGAAGCTTTCTTT	CAAGVNTEAFF
TRBV29-1	TRBJ2-3	-	-	TGCAGCGCCAGTGGTCGGGGGTTGGATACGCAGTATTTT	CSASGRGLDTQYF
TRBV6-5	TRBJ1-5	many	TRBD1	TGTGCCAGCAGTTATACGCAGGGGGTCAATCAGCCCCAGCATTTT	CASSYTQGVNQPQHF
TRBV5-4	TRBJ1-5	few	-	TGTGCCAGCAGCCCGAGTCAGCCCCAGCATTTT	CASSPSQPQHF
TRBV24-1	TRBJ2-5	-	TRBD1	TGTGCCACCAGTGCCACCGGACAGGGGGCGAGAGAGACCCAGTACTTC	CATSATGQGARETQYF
TRBV2	TRBJ1-5	-	-	TGTGCCAGCAACTACAGGGATCAGCCCCAGCATTTT	CASNYRDQPQHF
TRBV7-2	TRBJ1-5	-	TRBD1	TGTGCCAGCAGCCTCAGGGACAGGGGGCATCAGCCCCAGCATTTT	CASSLRDRGHQPQHF
TRBV29-1	TRBJ2-7	-	TRBD1	TGCAGCGTTGCCGGGACAGGGGGCTACGAGCAGTACTTC	CSVAGTGGYEQYF
TRBV11-2	TRBJ2-5	-	TRBD2	TGTGCCAGCAGCCCCCGACTAGCGGGGGAAGAGACCCAGTACTTC	CASSPRLAGEETQYF
TRBV11-2	TRBJ2-3	-	TRBD2	TGTGCCAGCAGCCCCTGGACTAGTAAGGAGTATTTT	CASSPWTSKEYF
TRBV5-1	TRBJ1-1	-	-	TGCGCCAGCAGCCGCCCTTCAGGGGCAGGGACTGAAGCTTTCTTT	CASSRPSGAGTEAFF
TRBV18	TRBJ1-1	once	-	TGTGCCAGCTCACCGCTAACAGGGAGGACTGAAGCTTTCTTT	CASSPLTGRTEAFF
TRBV4-1	TRBJ2-1	-	-	TGCGCCAGCAGCCAAGGACCCGTAGTCGTGGGGAAGGATGAGCAGTTCTTC	CASSQGPVVVGKDEQFF
TRBV7-8	TRBJ1-2	-	-	TGTGCCAGCAGCCTAAGCAGGTTAACTAACTATGGCTACACCTTC	CASSLSRLTNYGYTF
TRBV4-2	TRBJ1-1	-	-	TGTGCCAGCAGCCAGGCCGAGGCCGAAGTGGCTTTCTTT	CASSQAEAEVAFF
TRBV6-5	TRBJ1-2	-	-	TGTGCCAGCAGTTCCCCCTCTCGGCGGCTTAACTATGGCTACACCTTC	CASSSPSRRLNYGYTF
TRBV24-1	TRBJ2-3	-	TRBD1	TGTGCCACCAGTGATTTCGGGACAGGGGATTCAGATACGCAGTATTTT	CATSDFGTGDSDTQYF
TRBV2	TRBJ1-4	-	-	TGTGCCAGCAGTGGCCGAGGGTATAATGAAAAACTGTTTTTT	CASSGRGYNEKLFF
TRBV14	TRBJ2-1	-	-	TGTGCCAGCAGCCAAGATTGGGCAGCCCCTGGCAATGAGCAGTTCTTC	CASSQDWAAPGNEQFF
TRBV7-9	TRBJ1-1	-	TRBD1	TGTGCCAGCAGCTCCCGACAGGGGATGAACACTGAAGCTTTCTTT	CASSSRQGMNTEAFF
TRBV19	TRBJ1-5	-	TRBD1	TGTGCCAGCCGCGCCCGGTACAGGGGAGAAAGGTGGGGCAATCAGCCCCAGCATTTT	CASRARYRGERWGNQPQHF
TRBV2	TRBJ1-3	many	-	TGTGCCAGCAGCCTGGGGGCTCTGGGAAACACCATATATTTT	CASSLGALGNTIYF
TRBV5-6	TRBJ2-7	-	-	TGTGCCAGCAGCTTACCACCTACAGCCTCCTACGAGCAGTACTTC	CASSLPPTASYEQYF
TRBV7-9	TRBJ2-7	-	-	TGTGCCAGCAGCTTAGCAGGTAGAGAGCAGTACTTC	CASSLAGREQYF
TRBV30	TRBJ2-1	-	TRBD2	TGTGCCTGGACCCAACTAGCGGGGCGATACAATGAGCAGTTCTTC	CAWTQLAGRYNEQFF
TRBV7-9	TRBJ2-3	-	TRBD1	TGTGCCAGCAGCGAAGGGGACAGCAGAACAGATACGCAGTATTTT	CASSEGDSRTDTQYF
TRBV5-5	TRBJ2-7	-	-	TGTGCCAGCAGCCTGGACCACTCCTACGAGCAGTACTTC	CASSLDHSYEQYF
TRBV28	TRBJ2-1	-	-	TGTGCCAGCAGTTTAGGGCAGTACAATGAGCAGTTCTTC	CASSLGQYNEQFF
TRBV10-2	TRBJ2-3	-	-	TGCGCCAGCAGTGGAGGTCTTGGCACAGATACGCAGTATTTT	CASSGGLGTDTQYF
TRBV11-2	TRBJ1-2	-	-	TGTGCCAGCAGCACCGACCCCAGGGTCCGTGGCTACACCTTC	CASSTDPRVRGYTF
TRBV28	TRBJ1-1	-	TRBD1	TGTGCCAGCAGTTCGACAGGGACGAACACTGAAGCTTTCTTT	CASSSTGTNTEAFF
TRBV27	TRBJ2-1	-	TRBD2	TGTGCCAGCAGTATTCGGACTAGCGGGCGCAGCTCCTACAATGAGCAGTTCTTC	CASSIRTSGRSSYNEQFF
TRBV5-1	TRBJ1-3	-	TRBD1	TGCGCCAGCAGCTTGCAACCGACAGGGGCGCTTGGAGTACCGGGAAACACCATATATTTT	CASSLQPTGALGVPGNTIYF
TRBV5-4	TRBJ2-1	-	TRBD1	TGTGCCAGCAGCTTGGTTCGGGACAGGGTACCCAATGAGCAGTTCTTC	CASSLVRDRVPNEQFF
TRBV5-1	TRBJ1-1	-	TRBD1	TGCGCCAGCCGCATTGGGGACAGGGGCCCAGTGAACACTGAAGCTTTCTTT	CASRIGDRGPVNTEAFF
TRBV5-5	TRBJ2-1	-	-	TGTGCCAGCAGCTTAAATTGGGACTCCTACAATGAGCAGTTCTTC	CASSLNWDSYNEQFF
TRBV6-5	TRBJ1-1	-	TRBD1	TGTGCCAGCACCCCGTTCCCCGACAGGGGCACTGAAGCTTTCTTT	CASTPFPDRGTEAFF
TRBV9	TRBJ2-2	-	TRBD1	TGTGCCAGCAGCGTGCCCCGGACAGGGGGCGGTAACACCGGGGAGCTGTTTTTT	CASSVPRTGGGNTGELFF
TRBV5-1	TRBJ1-4	-	TRBD1	TGCGCCAGCAGCCCGAGCAGGGGGTCTAATGAAAAACTGTTTTTT	CASSPSRGSNEKLFF
TRBV6-5	TRBJ1-1	-	-	TGTGCCAGCAGTCTGGACTGGAACACTGAAGCTTTCTTT	CASSLDWNTEAFF
TRBV3-1/TRBV3-2	TRBJ1-2	-	-	TGTGCCAGCAGCCAAGTAGAACGATATGGCTACACCTTC	CASSQVERYGYTF
TRBV21-1	TRBJ1-1	-	-	TGTGCCAGTCTCCCCCGAGCTTTCTTT	CASLPRAFF
TRBV6-5	TRBJ1-1	-	-	TGTGCCAGCCTGTTTGGGAACACTGAAGCTTTCTTT	CASLFGNTEAFF